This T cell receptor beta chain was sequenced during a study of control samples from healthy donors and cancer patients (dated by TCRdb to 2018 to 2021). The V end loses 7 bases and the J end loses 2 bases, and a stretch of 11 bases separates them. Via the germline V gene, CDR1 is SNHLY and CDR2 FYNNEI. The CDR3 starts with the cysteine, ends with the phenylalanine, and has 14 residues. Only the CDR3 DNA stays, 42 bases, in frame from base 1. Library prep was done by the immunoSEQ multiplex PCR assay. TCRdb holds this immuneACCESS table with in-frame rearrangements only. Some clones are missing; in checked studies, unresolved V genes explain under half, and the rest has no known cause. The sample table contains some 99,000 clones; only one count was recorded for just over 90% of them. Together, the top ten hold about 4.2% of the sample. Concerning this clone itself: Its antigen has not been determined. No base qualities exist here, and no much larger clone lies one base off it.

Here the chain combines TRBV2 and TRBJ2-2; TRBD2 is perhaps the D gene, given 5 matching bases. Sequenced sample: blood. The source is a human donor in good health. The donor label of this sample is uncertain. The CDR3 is CASIGKNNTGELFF. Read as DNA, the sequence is TGTGCCAGCATCGGGAAAAATAACACCGGGGAGCTGTTTTTT.